A single sample is the source of the 18 T cell receptor beta chains below, sequenced in a study of OX40 agonist ivuxolimab in advanced cancers. The protocol was immunoSEQ multiplex PCR, while the TCRdb copy is restricted to in-frame clones and leaves out a portion. The sample has approximately 99,000 clones, approximately 89% seen once; the top ten hold roughly 0.61%. The specimen was CD4+ or CD8+ T cells sorted from blood, collected in a trial of the OX40 agonist ivuxolimab. These TCRs come from an adult with an advanced solid tumor such as melanoma, head and neck, liver or kidney cancer.

This clone came up a few times. Different DNA sequences within this sample yield the same CDR3. This chain uses TRBV18 with TRBJ1-5, with 9 positions matching TRBD1. Per germline, CDR1 KGHSH and CDR2 LQKENI. Trimming took 3 bases from V and 4 from J; bases not matched to a gene: 4. The CDR3 runs to 15 residues. The CDR3 DNA follows: TGTGCCAGCTCACCGGGGACAGGGAGTAATCAGCCCCAGCATTTT. It yields the protein CASSPGTGSNQPQHF.

The chain links TRBV2 to TRBJ1-5; D gene uncertain. V was pared by 4 bases and J by 2 bases, with 12 bases between. There are 15 residues in the CDR3. Germline V gene sequence: CDR1 SNHLY, CDR2 FYNNEI. This CDR3 is CASSVRFGGNQPQHF. DNA for the CDR3: TGTGCCAGCAGTGTGAGGTTCGGGGGCAATCAGCCCCAGCATTTT.

The chain is built from TRBV28 and TRBJ2-7; TRBD2 matches 7 bases. This CDR3 region has 16 residues. V was clipped by 7 bases and J by 0 bases; unmatched bases: 12. Germline CDR1 reads MDHEN; CDR2 reads SYDVKM. For the CDR3, the DNA is TGTGCCAGCACCACGGGGGGTGGCGGCCACTCCTACGAGCAGTACTTC. Its translation is CASTTGGGGHSYEQYF. Using reference TRBV28 and TRBJ2-7 for the parts outside the CDR3, the full variable domain is DVKVTQSSRYLVKRTGEKVFLECVQDMDHENMFWYRQDPGLGLRLIYFSYDVKMKEKGDIPEGYSVSREKKERFSLILESASTNQTSMYLCASTTGGGGHSYEQYFGPGTRLTVT.

The rearrangement uses TRBV9 and TRBJ2-1, with TRBD2 matching 7 bases. V trimming: 4 bases; J trimming: 4 bases; junction bases outside the gene matches: 14. The CDR3 has 17 amino acids. Germline-derived CDR1 and CDR2 are SGDLS and YYNGEE. This chain's CDR3 is CASSLIKERDPYNEQFF. Here the CDR3 DNA reads TGTGCCAGCAGCCTTATCAAGGAGCGGGACCCTTACAATGAGCAGTTCTTC.

As to this clone: Other DNA sequences in this sample translate to the same CDR3. The rearrangement joins TRBV9 to TRBJ2-2; no reliable D call. There are 13 residues in the CDR3. CDR1 is SGDLS and CDR2 is YYNGEE in the germline V gene. V lost 0 bases and J 6 bases, leaving 6 bases between the germline ends. The CDR3 nucleotides read TGTGCCAGCAGCGTAGATCTAGCCGGGGAGCTGTTTTTT. Amino acids: CASSVDLAGELFF.

This rearrangement joins TRBV5-1 to TRBJ2-1, with TRBD2 matching 9 bases. With 0 bases clipped from V and 4 bases from J, the junction kept 8 bases outside the gene matches. The CDR3 is 17 residues long. Germline lookup yields CDR1 SGHRS and CDR2 YFSETQ. Here the CDR3 reads CASSLGVSGGPYNEQFF. The DNA for the CDR3 is TGCGCCAGCAGCTTGGGGGTTAGCGGGGGCCCATACAATGAGCAGTTCTTC.

The V and J genes are TRBV7-8 and TRBJ2-1, with TRBD1 matching 9 bases. In germline, CDR1 is SGHVS, CDR2 FQNEAQ. Germline trimming cut 3 bases from V and 8 bases from J; bases unmatched to any gene: 8. This CDR3 has 15 amino acids. CDR3 region: CASSLRTGGRDEQFF. CDR3 nucleotide sequence: TGTGCCAGCAGCTTGCGAACAGGGGGCAGGGATGAGCAGTTCTTC.

CDR3 residues: CASSVERGGYNEQFF. The CDR3 bases are TGTGCCAGCAGCGTTGAGCGGGGGGGGTACAATGAGCAGTTCTTC. The rearrangement uses TRBV6-4 and TRBJ2-1, with 10 bases matching TRBD2. This CDR3 contains 15 residues. Germline loops: CDR1 MRHNA, CDR2 SNTAGT. The ends lost 6 bases at V and 4 bases at J; junction bases unmatched: 6.

This chain links TRBV10-2 with TRBJ2-3; D unclear. The CDR3 consists of 15 residues. Germline V gene sequence: CDR1 WSHSY, CDR2 SAAADI. Trimming shortened V by 3 bases and J by 2 bases, and 12 bases separated the two germline ends. The CDR3 bases are TGCGCCAGCAGTGACCCAGCCCTATCCACAGATACGCAGTATTTT. Translation gives CASSDPALSTDTQYF.

This clone was detected only a few times. J is TRBJ1-5 and V is TRBV4-1; D gene uncertain. This CDR3 region has 15 residues. Between the trimmed V and J ends, which lost 0 bases and 1 base, there was a span of 7 bases. From germline, CDR1 is MGHRA and CDR2 YSYEKL. As DNA, the CDR3 is TGCGCCAGCAGCCAAGATCAGGCAAGCAATCAGCCCCAGCATTTT. It is translated as CASSQDQASNQPQHF.

The chain couples TRBV4-2 to TRBJ1-2; D may be TRBD1 (5 bases). Trimming left V 0 bases short and J 5 bases short, with 13 bases between. The CDR3 covers 15 residues. The germline CDR1 and CDR2 sequences are LGHNA and YNFKEQ. CDR3 region: CASSQEAATEYGYTF. CDR3 bases: TGTGCCAGCAGCCAAGAGGCAGCGACAGAGTATGGCTACACCTTC.

This chain uses TRBV2 with TRBJ2-5, with 13 nucleotides matching TRBD2. The germline V gene encodes CDR1 SNHLY and CDR2 FYNNEI. This CDR3 region has 15 residues. With 4 bases clipped from V and 5 bases from J, the junction kept 4 bases outside the gene matches. In DNA form, the CDR3 reads TGTGCCAGCAGTGGGACTAGCGGGAGCGGGGAGACCCAGTACTTC. It encodes CASSGTSGSGETQYF.

This chain uses TRBV27 with TRBJ1-1, with TRBD1 matching over 7 bases. J gave up 9 bases and V 6 bases, and 4 bases lay outside the gene matches. The CDR3 is made up of 11 amino acids. From germline, CDR1 is MNHEY and CDR2 SMNVEV (reference sequence). The CDR3 bases are TGTGCCAGCAGAAGGGACAGTAAAGCTTTCTTT. Amino acids: CASRRDSKAFF.

The chain is built from TRBV6-6 and TRBJ2-7, with 7 nucleotides matching TRBD1. Looked up from germline, CDR1 is MNHNY and CDR2 is SVGAGI (reference sequence). V shed 1 base, J shed 3 bases, and the junction held 3 bases outside the gene matches. This CDR3 is built from 14 residues. The CDR3 sequence is CASSYLGTDYEQYF. DNA for the CDR3: TGTGCCAGCAGTTACTTAGGGACAGACTACGAGCAGTACTTC.

In this sample, this clone turned up a few times. V usage is TRBV6-1 and J usage is TRBJ2-3; D is ambiguous. The CDR3 length is 14 residues. CDR1 and CDR2 from the germline V gene are MNHNS and SASEGT. Trimming pared 8 bases from V and 2 bases from J, leaving 14 bases between. The CDR3: CASARTSTTDTQYF. For the CDR3, the DNA is TGTGCCAGCGCGAGGACCAGCACCACAGATACGCAGTATTTT.

This chain links TRBV5-4 with TRBJ2-1; 15 nucleotides line up with TRBD2. Germline V gene data show CDR1 as SGHNT and CDR2 as YYREEE (reference sequence). J lost 8 bases, V lost 4 bases, and 4 bases had no gene match. CDR3 size: 15 residues. The DNA of the CDR3 is TGTGCCAGCAGCAGGACTAGCGGGGGGGTCGATGAGCAGTTCTTC. Translating it yields CASSRTSGGVDEQFF.

The chain uses TRBV5-1 and TRBJ2-5; weak D call: TRBD2 (5 bases). Germline CDR1 reads SGHRS; CDR2 reads YFSETQ. The CDR3 totals 13 residues. With 4 bases removed from V and 3 bases from J, the gap between germline ends came to 10 bases. The CDR3 spells CASSGLAEETQYF. As DNA, the CDR3 is TGCGCCAGCAGCGGCCTAGCAGAAGAGACCCAGTACTTC.

The chain is built from TRBV27 and TRBJ1-1; TRBD1 might be the D (5 bases). The CDR3 contains 15 residues. Germline CDR1 is MNHEY and CDR2 is SMNVEV (reference sequence). V dropped 6 bases and J dropped 5 bases, with 19 bases sitting between them. The CDR3 DNA reads TGTGCCAGCAGAGGGACCCCGGCACGAGAAACTGAAGCTTTCTTT. Its protein product is CASRGTPARETEAFF.